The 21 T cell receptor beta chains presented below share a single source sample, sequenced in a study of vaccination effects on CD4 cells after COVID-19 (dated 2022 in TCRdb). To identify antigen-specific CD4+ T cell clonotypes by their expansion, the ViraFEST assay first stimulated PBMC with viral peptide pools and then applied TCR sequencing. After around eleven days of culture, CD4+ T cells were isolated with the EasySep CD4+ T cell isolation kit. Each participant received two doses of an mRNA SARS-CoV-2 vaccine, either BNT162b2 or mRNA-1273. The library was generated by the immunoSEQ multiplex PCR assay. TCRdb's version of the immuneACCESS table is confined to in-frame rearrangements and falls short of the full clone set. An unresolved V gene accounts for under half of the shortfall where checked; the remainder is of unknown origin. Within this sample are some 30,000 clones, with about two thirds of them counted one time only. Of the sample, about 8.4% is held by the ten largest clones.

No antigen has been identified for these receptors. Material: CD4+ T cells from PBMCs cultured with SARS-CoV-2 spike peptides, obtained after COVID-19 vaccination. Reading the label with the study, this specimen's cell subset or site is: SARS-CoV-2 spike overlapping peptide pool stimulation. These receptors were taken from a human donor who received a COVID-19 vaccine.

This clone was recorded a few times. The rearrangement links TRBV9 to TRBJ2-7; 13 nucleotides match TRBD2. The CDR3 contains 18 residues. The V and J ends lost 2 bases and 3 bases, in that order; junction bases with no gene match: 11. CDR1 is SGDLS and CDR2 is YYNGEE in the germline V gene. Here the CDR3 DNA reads TGTGCCAGCAGCGTCGGTTCCGGGACTAGCGGGACTGGCTACGAGCAGTACTTC. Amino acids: CASSVGSGTSGTGYEQYF.

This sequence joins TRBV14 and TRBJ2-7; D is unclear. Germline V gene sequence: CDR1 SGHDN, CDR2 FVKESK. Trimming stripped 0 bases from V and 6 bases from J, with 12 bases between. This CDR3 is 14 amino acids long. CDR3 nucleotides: TGTGCCAGCAGCCAAGAACTCCCCTTAAGCGAGCAGTACTTC. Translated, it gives CASSQELPLSEQYF. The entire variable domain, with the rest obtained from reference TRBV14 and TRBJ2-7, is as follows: EAGVTQFPSHSVIEKGQTVTLRCDPISGHDNLYWYRRVMGKEIKFLLHFVKESKQDESGMPNNRFLAERTGGTYSTLKVQPAELEDSGVYFCASSQELPLSEQYFGPGTRLTVT.

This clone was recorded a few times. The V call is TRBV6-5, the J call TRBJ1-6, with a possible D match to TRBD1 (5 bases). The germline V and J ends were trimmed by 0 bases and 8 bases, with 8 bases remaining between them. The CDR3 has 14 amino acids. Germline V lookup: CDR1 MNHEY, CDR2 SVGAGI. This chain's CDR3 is CASSYSPGHSPLHF. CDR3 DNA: TGTGCCAGCAGTTACTCCCCGGGGCATTCACCCCTCCACTTT.

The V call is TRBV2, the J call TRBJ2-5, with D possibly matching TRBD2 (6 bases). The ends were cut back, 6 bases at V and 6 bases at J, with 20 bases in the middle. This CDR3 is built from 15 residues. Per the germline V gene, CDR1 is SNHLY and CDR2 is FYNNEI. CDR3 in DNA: TGTGCCAGCAGCCCGGCGGGGAGTTGGGGTAAGACCCAGTACTTC. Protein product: CASSPAGSWGKTQYF.

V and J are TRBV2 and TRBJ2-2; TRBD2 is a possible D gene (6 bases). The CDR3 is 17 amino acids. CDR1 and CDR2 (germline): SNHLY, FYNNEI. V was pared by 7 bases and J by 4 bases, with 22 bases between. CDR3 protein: CASTSSSSGGTTGELFF. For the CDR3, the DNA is TGTGCCAGCACAAGTTCATCGAGCGGAGGGACCACCGGGGAGCTGTTTTTT.

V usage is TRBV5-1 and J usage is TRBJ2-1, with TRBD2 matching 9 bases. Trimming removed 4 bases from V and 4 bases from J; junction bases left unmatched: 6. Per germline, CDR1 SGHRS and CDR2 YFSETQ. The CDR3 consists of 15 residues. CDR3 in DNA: TGCGCCAGCAGCCTCGGACTAGCGCCTTACAATGAGCAGTTCTTC. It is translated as CASSLGLAPYNEQFF.

CDR3 residues: CASSATRLGRDEQYF. Here the CDR3 DNA reads TGTGCCAGCAGCGCGACTAGATTGGGCAGGGACGAGCAGTACTTC. The chain joins TRBV11-2 to TRBJ2-7, with a weak D call TRBD2 (6 bases). CDR3 length equals 15 residues. Trimming left V 5 bases short and J 5 bases short, with 19 bases between. Germline V gene sequence: CDR1 SGHAT, CDR2 FQNNGV.

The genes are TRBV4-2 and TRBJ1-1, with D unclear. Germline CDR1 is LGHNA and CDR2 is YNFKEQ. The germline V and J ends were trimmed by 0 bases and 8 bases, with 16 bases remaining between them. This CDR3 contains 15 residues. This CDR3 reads CASSQDTALLQEAFF. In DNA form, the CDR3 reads TGTGCCAGCAGCCAAGATACAGCACTATTACAAGAAGCTTTCTTT.

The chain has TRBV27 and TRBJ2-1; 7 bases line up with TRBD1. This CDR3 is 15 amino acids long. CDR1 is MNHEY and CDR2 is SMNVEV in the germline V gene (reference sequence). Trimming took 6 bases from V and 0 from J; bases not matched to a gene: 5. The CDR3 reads CASRRGQHSYNEQFF. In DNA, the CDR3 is TGTGCCAGCAGAAGGGGACAGCACTCCTACAATGAGCAGTTCTTC.

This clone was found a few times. CDR3 residues: CASSEATQRDTIYF. CDR3 DNA: TGTGCCAGCAGTGAAGCGACTCAACGGGACACCATATATTTT. The chain is built from TRBV6-1 and TRBJ1-3; no definite D call. The ends were cut back, 0 bases at V and 8 bases at J, with 11 bases in the middle. From germline, CDR1 is MNHNS and CDR2 SASEGT. This CDR3 region has 14 residues.

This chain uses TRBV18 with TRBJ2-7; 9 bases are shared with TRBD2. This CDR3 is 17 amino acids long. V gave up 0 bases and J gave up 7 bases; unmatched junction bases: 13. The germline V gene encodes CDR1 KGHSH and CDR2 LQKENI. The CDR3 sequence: CASSPPREIAGVREQYF. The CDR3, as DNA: TGTGCCAGCTCACCACCGAGGGAAATAGCGGGAGTTCGGGAGCAGTACTTC.

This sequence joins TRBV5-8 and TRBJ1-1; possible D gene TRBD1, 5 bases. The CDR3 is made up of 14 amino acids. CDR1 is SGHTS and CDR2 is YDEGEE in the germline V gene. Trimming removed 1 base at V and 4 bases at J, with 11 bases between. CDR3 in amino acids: CASSLQGGSTEAFF. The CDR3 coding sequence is TGTGCCAGCAGCTTGCAGGGCGGGAGCACTGAAGCTTTCTTT.

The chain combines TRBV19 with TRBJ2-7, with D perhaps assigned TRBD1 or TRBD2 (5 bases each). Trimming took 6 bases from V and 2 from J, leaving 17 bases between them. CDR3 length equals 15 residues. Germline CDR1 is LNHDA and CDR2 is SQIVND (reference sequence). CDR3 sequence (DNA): TGTGCCAGTAGCGTAAATACTCCGGGGCCCTACGAGCAGTACTTC. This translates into CASSVNTPGPYEQYF.

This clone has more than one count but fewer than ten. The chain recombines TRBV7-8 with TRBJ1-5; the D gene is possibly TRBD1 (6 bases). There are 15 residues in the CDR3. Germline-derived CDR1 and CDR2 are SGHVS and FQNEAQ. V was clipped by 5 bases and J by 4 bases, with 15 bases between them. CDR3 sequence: CASSPGASFNQPQHF. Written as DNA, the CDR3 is TGTGCCAGCAGCCCAGGGGCCAGTTTTAATCAGCCCCAGCATTTT.

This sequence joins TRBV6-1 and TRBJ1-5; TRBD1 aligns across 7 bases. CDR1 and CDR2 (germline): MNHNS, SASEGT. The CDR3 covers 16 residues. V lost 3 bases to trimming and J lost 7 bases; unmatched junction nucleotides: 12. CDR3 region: CASSDPARGLWQPQHF. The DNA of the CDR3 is TGTGCCAGCAGTGACCCGGCAAGGGGGCTTTGGCAGCCCCAGCATTTT.

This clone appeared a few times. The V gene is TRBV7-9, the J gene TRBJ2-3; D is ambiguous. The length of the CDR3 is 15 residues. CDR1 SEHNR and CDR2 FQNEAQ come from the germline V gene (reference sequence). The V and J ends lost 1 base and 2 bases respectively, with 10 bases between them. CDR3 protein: CASSLEGFHTDTQYF. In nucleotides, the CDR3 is TGTGCCAGCAGCTTAGAGGGATTTCACACAGATACGCAGTATTTT.

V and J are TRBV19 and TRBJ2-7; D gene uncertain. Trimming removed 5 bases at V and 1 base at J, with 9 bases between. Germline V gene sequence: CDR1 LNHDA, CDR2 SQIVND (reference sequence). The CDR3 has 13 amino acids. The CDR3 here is CASSPQSSYEQYF. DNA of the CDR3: TGTGCCAGTAGTCCCCAGTCATCCTACGAGCAGTACTTC.

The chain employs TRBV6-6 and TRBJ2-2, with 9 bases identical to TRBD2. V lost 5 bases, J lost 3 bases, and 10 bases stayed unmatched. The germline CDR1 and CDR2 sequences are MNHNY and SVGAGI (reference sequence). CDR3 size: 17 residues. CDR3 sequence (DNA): TGTGCCAGCAGTCGGGACGCGGGGGGGACGTACACCGGGGAGCTGTTTTTT. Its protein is CASSRDAGGTYTGELFF.

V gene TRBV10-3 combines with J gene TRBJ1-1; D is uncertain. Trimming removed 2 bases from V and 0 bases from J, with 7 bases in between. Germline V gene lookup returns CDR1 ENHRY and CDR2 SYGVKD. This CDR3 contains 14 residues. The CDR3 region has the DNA TGTGCCATCAGTGAGAGGCAGTTGAACACTGAAGCTTTCTTT. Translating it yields CAISERQLNTEAFF.

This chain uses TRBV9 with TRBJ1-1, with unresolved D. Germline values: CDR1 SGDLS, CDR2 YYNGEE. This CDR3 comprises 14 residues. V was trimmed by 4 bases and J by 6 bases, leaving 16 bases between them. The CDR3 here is CASSPRTASSEAFF. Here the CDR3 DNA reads TGTGCCAGCAGCCCACGTACCGCGAGCTCTGAAGCTTTCTTT.

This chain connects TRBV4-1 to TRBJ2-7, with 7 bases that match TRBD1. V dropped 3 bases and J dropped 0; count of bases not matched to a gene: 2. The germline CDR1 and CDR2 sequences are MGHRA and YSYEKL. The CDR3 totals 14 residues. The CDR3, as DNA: TGCGCCAGCAGCCACCGGGACAGCTCCTACGAGCAGTACTTC. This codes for CASSHRDSSYEQYF.